Listed here is a single T cell receptor (beta chain). The source of the sample is a study of control samples from healthy donors and cancer patients. Here immunoSEQ multiplex PCR was the method, and the copy in TCRdb shows in-frame clones only, minus some. This sample has about 170,000 clones, with 91% found just once. The CDR3 contains 15 residues. Trimming cost V 8 bases and J 8 bases; bases outside gene matches: 11. Germline V CDR1 and CDR2: LNHDA, SQIVND (reference sequence). Sequencing was performed on blood. The TCR was taken from a woman aged 40 to 50 in good health. This chain joins TRBV19 and TRBJ2-2; TRBD2 agrees at 10 bases. CDR3 amino acids: CASQNGLAAVGELFF. The DNA of the CDR3 is TGTGCCAGTCAAAACGGACTAGCGGCTGTGGGGGAGCTGTTTTTT.